This entry describes one T cell receptor (beta chain). Per the original data handling: Estimated nucleated cell counts came from reference gene primer amplification. Assay: immunoSEQ multiplex PCR; the TCRdb copy retains only in-frame clones and omits some. V and J calls and clone size are those listed in that table; D and trimming were worked out from the DNA. The sample includes some 120,000 clones, less than 75% seen only once; the top ten take approximately 0.86%. The germline V gene encodes CDR1 SGHDT and CDR2 YYEEEE. Trimming took off 2 bases at V and 5 bases at J, with 13 bases between the two ends. The CDR3 runs to 14 residues. The data were obtained in a study of blood T cell repertoires in COVID-19. On the study more broadly: COVID-19 samples collected from the United States, Italy and Spain covered acute and convalescent phases. In each case, the material was cDNA or gDNA derived from T cells, B-cell-depleted T cells, or PBMCs.

The chain is built from TRBV5-6 and TRBJ2-5; D perhaps matches TRBD1 (6 bases). The sequenced sample was peripheral blood. The clonotype comes from a human donor with acute or convalescent COVID-19. The donor label of this sample is uncertain. CDR3 residues: CASSFTGQWETQYF. CDR3 coding DNA: TGTGCCAGCAGCTTTACAGGGCAGTGGGAGACCCAGTACTTC. The full variable domain, with the rest looked up from reference TRBV5-6 and TRBJ2-5, is DAGVTQSPTHLIKTRGQQVTLRCSPKSGHDTVSWYQQALGQGPQFIFQYYEEEERQRGNFPDRFSGHQFPNYSSELNVNALLLGDSALYLCASSFTGQWETQYFGPGTRLLVL.